The T cell receptor beta chain described here comes from a study of T cell responses to AZD1222 COVID-19 vaccine. Study results and caveats: Researchers took repertoire samples only after the peak T cell response had come. Spike-specific TCR breadth and depth went up after people got two AZD1222 doses. Recipients of AZD1222 seropositive at baseline numbered only 5 or 6. Clonal diversity may have been underestimated, and the donors were mostly white British, with more females than males.

The data were produced by immunoSEQ multiplex PCR, yet TCRdb's version contains in-frame clones alone and is incomplete. The sample totals under 150,000 clones; its top ten clones hold approximately 2%. A word on this clone: Its cognate antigen is unknown.

With 4 bases removed from V and 0 bases from J, the gap between germline ends came to 10 bases. The CDR3 is 14 amino acids. Per the germline V gene, CDR1 is SGHKS and CDR2 is YYEKEE (reference sequence). The material sequenced was peripheral blood. V and J are TRBV5-5 and TRBJ1-1; the D gene is possibly TRBD1 (5 bases). The clonotype comes from an adult in good health. CDR3 amino acids: CASSETAMNTEAFF. The DNA for the CDR3 is TGTGCCAGCAGCGAGACAGCTATGAACACTGAAGCTTTCTTT.